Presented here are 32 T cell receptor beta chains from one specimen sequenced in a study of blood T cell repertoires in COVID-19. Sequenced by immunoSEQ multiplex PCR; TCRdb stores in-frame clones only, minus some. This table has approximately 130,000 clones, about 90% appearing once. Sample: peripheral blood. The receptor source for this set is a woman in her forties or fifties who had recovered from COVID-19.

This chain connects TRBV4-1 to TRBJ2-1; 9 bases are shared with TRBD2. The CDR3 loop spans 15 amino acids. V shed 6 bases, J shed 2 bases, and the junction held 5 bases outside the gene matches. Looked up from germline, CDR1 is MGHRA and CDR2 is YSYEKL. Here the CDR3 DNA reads TGCGCCAGCAGTCTTAGCGGGGGTACCTACAATGAGCAGTTCTTC. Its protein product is CASSLSGGTYNEQFF.

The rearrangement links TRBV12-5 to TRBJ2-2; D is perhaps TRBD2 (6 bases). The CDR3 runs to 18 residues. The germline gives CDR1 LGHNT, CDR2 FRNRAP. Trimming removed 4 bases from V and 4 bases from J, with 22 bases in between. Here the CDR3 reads CASGYNPDGGTGTGELFF. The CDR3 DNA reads TGTGCTAGTGGTTACAACCCCGACGGAGGGACCGGCACCGGGGAGCTGTTTTTT.

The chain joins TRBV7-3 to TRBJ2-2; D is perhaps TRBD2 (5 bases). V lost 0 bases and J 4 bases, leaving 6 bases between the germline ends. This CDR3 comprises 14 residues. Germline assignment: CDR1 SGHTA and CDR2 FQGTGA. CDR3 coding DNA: TGTGCCAGCAGCTTAACTAGCGCCACCGGGGAGCTGTTTTTT. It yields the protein CASSLTSATGELFF.

This CDR3 is CASSVDRTSGKQYF. The CDR3 region has the DNA TGTGCCAGCAGCGTAGATAGGACTAGCGGGAAGCAGTATTTT. The genes are TRBV9 and TRBJ2-3; 12 positions agree with TRBD2. The ends lost 0 bases at V and 11 bases at J; junction bases unmatched: 4. Germline V gene lookup returns CDR1 SGDLS and CDR2 YYNGEE. The CDR3 spans 14 residues.

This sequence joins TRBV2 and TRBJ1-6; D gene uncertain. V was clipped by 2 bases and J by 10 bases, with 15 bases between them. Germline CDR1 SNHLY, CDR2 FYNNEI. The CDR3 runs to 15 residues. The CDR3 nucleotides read TGTGCCAGCAGTGAAAAGGCGGAGCGGAACTCACCCCTCCACTTT. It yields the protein CASSEKAERNSPLHF.

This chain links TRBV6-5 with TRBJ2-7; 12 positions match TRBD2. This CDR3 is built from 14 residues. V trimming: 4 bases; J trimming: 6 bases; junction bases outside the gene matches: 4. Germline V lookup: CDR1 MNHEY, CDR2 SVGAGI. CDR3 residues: CASSWASGRGEQYF. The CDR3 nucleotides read TGTGCCAGCAGTTGGGCTAGCGGGAGGGGCGAGCAGTACTTC.

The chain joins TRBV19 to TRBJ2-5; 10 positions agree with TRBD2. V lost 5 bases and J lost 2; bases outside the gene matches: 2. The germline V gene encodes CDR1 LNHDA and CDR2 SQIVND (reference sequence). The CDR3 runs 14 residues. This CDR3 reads CASSELAGQETQYF. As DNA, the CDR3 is TGTGCCAGTAGTGAACTAGCGGGACAAGAGACCCAGTACTTC.

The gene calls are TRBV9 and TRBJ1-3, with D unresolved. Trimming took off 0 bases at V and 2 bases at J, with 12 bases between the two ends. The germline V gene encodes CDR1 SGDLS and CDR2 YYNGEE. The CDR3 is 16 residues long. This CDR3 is CASSVGGQRAGNTIYF. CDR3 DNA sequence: TGTGCCAGCAGCGTAGGTGGGCAGCGGGCTGGAAACACCATATATTTT.

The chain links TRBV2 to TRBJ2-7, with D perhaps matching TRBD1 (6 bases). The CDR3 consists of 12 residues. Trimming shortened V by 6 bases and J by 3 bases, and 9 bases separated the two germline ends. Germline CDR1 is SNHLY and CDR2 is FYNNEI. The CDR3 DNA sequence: TGTGCCAGCAGGGGGGCCCTCTACGAGCAGTACTTC. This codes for CASRGALYEQYF.

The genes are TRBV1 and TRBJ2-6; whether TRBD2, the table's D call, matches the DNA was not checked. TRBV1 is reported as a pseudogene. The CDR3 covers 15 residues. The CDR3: CTSSPTATGANVLTF. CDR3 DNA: TGCACCAGCAGCCCGACTGCGACTGGGGCCAACGTCCTGACTTTC.

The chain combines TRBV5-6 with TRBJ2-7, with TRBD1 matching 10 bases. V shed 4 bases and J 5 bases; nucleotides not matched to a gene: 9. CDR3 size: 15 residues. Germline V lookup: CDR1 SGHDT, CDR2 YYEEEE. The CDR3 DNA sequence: TGTGCCAGCAGCAGGGACAGGGGTGAGTCCGACGAGCAGTACTTC. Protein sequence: CASSRDRGESDEQYF.

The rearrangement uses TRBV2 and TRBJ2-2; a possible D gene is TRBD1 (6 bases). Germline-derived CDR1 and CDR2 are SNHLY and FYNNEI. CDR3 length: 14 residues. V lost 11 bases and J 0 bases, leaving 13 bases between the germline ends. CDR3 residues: CASGAGTNTGELFF. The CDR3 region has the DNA TGTGCCTCAGGGGCCGGGACGAACACCGGGGAGCTGTTTTTT.

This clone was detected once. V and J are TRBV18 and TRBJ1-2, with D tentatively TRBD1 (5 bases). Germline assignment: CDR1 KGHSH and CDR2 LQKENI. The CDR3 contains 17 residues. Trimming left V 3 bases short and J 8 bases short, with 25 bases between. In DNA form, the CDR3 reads TGTGCCAGCTCACCCAGTTTTAAGACAGTAGAGGTCGGCGGCTACACCTTC. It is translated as CASSPSFKTVEVGGYTF.

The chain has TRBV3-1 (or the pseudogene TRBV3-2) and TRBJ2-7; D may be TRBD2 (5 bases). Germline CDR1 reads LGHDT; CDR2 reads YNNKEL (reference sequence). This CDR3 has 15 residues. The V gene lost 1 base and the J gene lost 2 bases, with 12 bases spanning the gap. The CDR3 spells CASSQAGLRTYEQYF. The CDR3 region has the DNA TGTGCCAGCAGCCAAGCCGGACTGAGGACCTACGAGCAGTACTTC.

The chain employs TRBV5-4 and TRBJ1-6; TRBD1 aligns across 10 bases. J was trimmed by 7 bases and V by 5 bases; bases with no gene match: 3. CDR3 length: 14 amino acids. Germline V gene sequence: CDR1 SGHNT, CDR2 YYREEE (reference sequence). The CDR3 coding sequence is TGTGCCAGCAGTTGGGGACAGGGGAATTCACCCCTCCACTTT. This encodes CASSWGQGNSPLHF.

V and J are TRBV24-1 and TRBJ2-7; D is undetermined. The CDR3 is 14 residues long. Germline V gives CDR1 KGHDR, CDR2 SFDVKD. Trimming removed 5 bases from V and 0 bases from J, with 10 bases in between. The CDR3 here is CATSGTWSSYEQYF. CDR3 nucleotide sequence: TGTGCCACCAGTGGAACATGGAGCTCCTACGAGCAGTACTTC.

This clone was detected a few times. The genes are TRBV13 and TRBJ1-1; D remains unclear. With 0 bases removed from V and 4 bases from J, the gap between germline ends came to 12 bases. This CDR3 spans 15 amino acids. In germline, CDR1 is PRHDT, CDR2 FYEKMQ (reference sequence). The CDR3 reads CASSLGIGVGTEAFF. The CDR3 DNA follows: TGTGCCAGCAGCTTAGGCATCGGGGTGGGCACTGAAGCTTTCTTT.

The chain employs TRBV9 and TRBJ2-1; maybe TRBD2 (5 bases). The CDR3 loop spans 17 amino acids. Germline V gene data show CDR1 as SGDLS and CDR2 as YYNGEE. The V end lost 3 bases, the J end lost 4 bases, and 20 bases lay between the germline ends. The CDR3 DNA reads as TGTGCCAGCAGCGCTCGACCGGACTCGAGCCTGTACAATGAGCAGTTCTTC. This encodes CASSARPDSSLYNEQFF.

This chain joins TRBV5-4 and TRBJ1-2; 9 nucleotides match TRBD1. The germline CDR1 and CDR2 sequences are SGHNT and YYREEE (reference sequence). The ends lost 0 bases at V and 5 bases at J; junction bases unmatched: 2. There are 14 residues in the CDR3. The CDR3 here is CASSLADRGYGYTF. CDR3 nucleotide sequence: TGTGCCAGCAGCTTGGCGGACAGGGGTTATGGCTACACCTTC.

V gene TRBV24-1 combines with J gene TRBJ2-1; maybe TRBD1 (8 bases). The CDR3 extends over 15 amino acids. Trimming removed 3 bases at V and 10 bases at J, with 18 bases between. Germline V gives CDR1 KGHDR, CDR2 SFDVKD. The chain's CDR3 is CATSDPGQGGTEQFF. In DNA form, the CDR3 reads TGTGCCACCAGTGATCCCGGACAGGGAGGGACAGAGCAGTTCTTC.

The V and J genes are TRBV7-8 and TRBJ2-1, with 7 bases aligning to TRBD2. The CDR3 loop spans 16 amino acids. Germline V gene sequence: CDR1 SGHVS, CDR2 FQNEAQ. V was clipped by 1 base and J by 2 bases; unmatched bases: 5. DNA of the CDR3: TGTGCCAGCAGCTTAGGGGGCGGGAGAACCTACAATGAGCAGTTCTTC. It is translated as CASSLGGGRTYNEQFF. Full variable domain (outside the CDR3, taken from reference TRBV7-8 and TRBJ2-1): GAGVSQSPRYKVAKRGQDVALRCDPISGHVSLFWYQQALGQGPEFLTYFQNEAQLDKSGLPSDRFFAERPEGSVSTLKIQRTQQEDSAVYLCASSLGGGRTYNEQFFGPGTRLTVL.

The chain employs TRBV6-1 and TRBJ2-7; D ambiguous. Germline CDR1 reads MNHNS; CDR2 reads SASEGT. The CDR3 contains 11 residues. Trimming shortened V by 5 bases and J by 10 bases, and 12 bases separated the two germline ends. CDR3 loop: CASSSTKIQYF. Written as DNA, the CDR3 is TGTGCCAGCAGTTCTACCAAAATACAGTACTTC.

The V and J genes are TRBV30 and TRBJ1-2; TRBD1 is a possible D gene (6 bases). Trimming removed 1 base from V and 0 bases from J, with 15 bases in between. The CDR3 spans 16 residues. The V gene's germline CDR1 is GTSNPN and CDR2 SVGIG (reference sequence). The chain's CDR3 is CAWSGAYRTANYGYTF. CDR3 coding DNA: TGTGCCTGGAGTGGGGCTTACCGGACAGCTAACTATGGCTACACCTTC.

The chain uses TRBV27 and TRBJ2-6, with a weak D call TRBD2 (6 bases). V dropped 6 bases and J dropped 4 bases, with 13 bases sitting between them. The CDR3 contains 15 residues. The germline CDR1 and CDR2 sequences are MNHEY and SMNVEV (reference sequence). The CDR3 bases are TGTGCCAGCAGCCGATACCGGGAGGGGGCCAACGTCCTGACTTTC. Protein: CASSRYREGANVLTF.

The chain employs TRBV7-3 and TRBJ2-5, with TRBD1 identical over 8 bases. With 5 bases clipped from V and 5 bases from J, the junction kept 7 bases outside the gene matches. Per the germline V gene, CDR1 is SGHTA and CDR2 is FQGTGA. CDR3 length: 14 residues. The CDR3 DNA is TGTGCCAGCAGCCCCACCAGACAGGGGGAGACCCAGTACTTC. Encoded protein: CASSPTRQGETQYF. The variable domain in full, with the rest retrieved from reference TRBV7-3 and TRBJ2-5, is GAGVSQTPSNKVTEKGKYVELRCDPISGHTALYWYRQSLGQGPEFLIYFQGTGAADDSGLPNDRFFAVRPEGSVSTLKIQRTERGDSAVYLCASSPTRQGETQYFGPGTRLLVL.

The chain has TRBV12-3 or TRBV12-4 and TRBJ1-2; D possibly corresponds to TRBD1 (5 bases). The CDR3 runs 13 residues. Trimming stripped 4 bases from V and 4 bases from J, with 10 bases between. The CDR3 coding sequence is TGTGCCAGCAGTTCTGACAGCCCCTATGGCTACACCTTC. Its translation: CASSSDSPYGYTF.

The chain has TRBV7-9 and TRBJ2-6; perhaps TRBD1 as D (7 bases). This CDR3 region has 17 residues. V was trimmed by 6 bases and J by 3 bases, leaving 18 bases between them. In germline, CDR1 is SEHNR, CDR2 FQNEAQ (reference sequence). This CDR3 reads CASRPYQGDFGANVLTF. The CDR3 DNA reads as TGTGCCAGCAGACCTTACCAGGGGGACTTTGGGGCCAACGTCCTGACTTTC.

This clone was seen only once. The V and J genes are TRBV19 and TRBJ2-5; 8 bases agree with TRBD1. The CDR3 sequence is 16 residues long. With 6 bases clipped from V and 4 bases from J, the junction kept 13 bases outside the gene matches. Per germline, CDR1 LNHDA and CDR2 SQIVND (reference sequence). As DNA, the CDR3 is TGTGCCAGTAGCCCAAGGCAGGGGGCGCCGGGAGAGACCCAGTACTTC. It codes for CASSPRQGAPGETQYF. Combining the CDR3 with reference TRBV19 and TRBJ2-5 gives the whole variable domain DGGITQSPKYLFRKEGQNVTLSCEQNLNHDAMYWYRQDPGQGLRLIYYSQIVNDFQKGDIAEGYSVSREKKESFPLTVTSAQKNPTAFYLCASSPRQGAPGETQYFGPGTRLLVL.

The CDR3 region has the DNA TGTGCCAGCAGCTTAGTGGCTGTACAGGGTGGGGCCAACGTCCTGACTTTC. Encoded protein: CASSLVAVQGGANVLTF. The chain couples TRBV11-3 to TRBJ2-6; D might be TRBD1 (6 bases). V lost 1 base, J lost 3 bases, and 13 bases lay in between. The CDR3 contains 17 residues. In germline, CDR1 is SGHNT, CDR2 YENEEA.

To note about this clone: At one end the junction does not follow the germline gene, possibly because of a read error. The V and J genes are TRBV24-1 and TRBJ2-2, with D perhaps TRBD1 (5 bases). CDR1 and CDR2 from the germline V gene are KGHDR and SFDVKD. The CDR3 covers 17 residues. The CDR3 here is CATSDPAARGNIGELFF. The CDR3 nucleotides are TGTGCCACCAGTGATCCCGCCGCTAGGGGTAACATCGGGGAGCTGTTTTTT.

CDR3 nucleotides: TGCGCCAGCAGCACGCGAGCGGGAGGTAGCTACGAGCAGTACTTC. Protein product: CASSTRAGGSYEQYF. The rearrangement joins TRBV5-1 to TRBJ2-7; 9 nucleotides align to TRBD2. This CDR3 region has 15 residues. Germline-derived CDR1 and CDR2 are SGHRS and YFSETQ. With 4 bases clipped from V and 3 bases from J, the junction kept 8 bases outside the gene matches.

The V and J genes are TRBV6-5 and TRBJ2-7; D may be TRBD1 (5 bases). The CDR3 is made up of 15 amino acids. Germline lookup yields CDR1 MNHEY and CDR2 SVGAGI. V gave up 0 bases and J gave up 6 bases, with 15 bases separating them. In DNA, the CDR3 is TGTGCCAGCAGTTACTCGCGCAGGGCCTTTAGCGAGCAGTACTTC. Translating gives CASSYSRRAFSEQYF.